The 22 T cell receptor beta chains presented below share a single source sample, sequenced in a study of T cell repertoires in cytomegalovirus infection. MiXCR was run by TCRdb on the reads, yielding one entry per CDR3 protein. Of 150,000 to 200,000 distinct CDR3 sequences in the sample, about 28% were seen once. The sample taken for sequencing was PBMCs. The receptors come from a human donor in good health (CMV status not recorded). Some clones in this sample may be carry-over from other donors' samples.

The chain uses TRBV12-3 or TRBV12-4 and TRBJ1-4; 7 bases are shared with TRBD1. V was pared by 7 bases and J by 15 bases, with 11 bases of the junction left unmatched. This CDR3 is built from 12 residues. The CDR3 sequence: CASTDRRGPVFF. The CDR3 DNA follows: TGTGCCAGCACGGACAGGCGGGGTCCGGTGTTTTTT.

The sample holds a few counts of this clonotype. The J gene is TRBJ2-3, the V gene TRBV20-1, with a tentative D call TRBD1 (5 bases). V lost 6 bases to trimming and J lost 0 bases, with 16 bases between them. From germline, CDR1 is DFQATT and CDR2 SNEGSKA (reference sequence). The CDR3 has 15 residues. The CDR3 sequence: CSAPSQVASTDTQYF. The CDR3 nucleotides read TGCAGTGCCCCATCACAGGTTGCTAGCACAGATACGCAGTATTTT.

The V gene is TRBV4-3, the J gene TRBJ1-2; D is uncertain. Germline V gene data show CDR1 as LGHNA and CDR2 as YSLEER. V was cut by 0 bases and J by 8 bases, with 19 bases left in between. This CDR3 is 16 amino acids long. This CDR3 is CASSQEAPGLNRGYTF. CDR3 nucleotide sequence: TGCGCCAGCAGCCAAGAAGCCCCGGGCCTTAACCGCGGCTACACCTTC.

The rearrangement joins TRBV7-9 to TRBJ2-5; D might be TRBD1 (5 bases). Germline CDR1 SEHNR, CDR2 FQNEAQ (reference sequence). V lost 2 bases, J lost 2 bases, and 12 bases lay in between. This CDR3 is 15 amino acids long. The CDR3: CASSLKGAVQETQYF. CDR3 nucleotides: TGTGCCAGCAGCTTAAAAGGGGCAGTTCAAGAGACCCAGTACTTC.

The chain combines TRBV20-1 with TRBJ1-2, with no clear D. In germline, CDR1 is DFQATT, CDR2 SNEGSKA (reference sequence). Trimming pared 3 bases from V and 10 bases from J, leaving 15 bases between. The CDR3 extends over 12 amino acids. Here the CDR3 DNA reads TGCAGTGCTAGTGTACCCCCGACGGACTACACCTTC. Translated, it gives CSASVPPTDYTF.

In nucleotides, the CDR3 is TGCAGCGTGACCATCCCGGGACAGAACACTGAAGCTTTCTTT. Its protein is CSVTIPGQNTEAFF. The V gene is TRBV29-1, the J gene TRBJ1-1; tentative D call: TRBD1 (6 bases). Trimming shortened V by 6 bases and J by 1 base, and 15 bases separated the two germline ends. The CDR3 is 14 amino acids. Germline loops: CDR1 SQVTM, CDR2 ANQGSEA.

The V call is TRBV5-1, the J call TRBJ1-3; D not resolved. Trimming took 4 bases from V and 4 from J, leaving 6 bases between them. CDR1 and CDR2 from the germline V gene are SGHRS and YFSETQ. CDR3 length: 12 amino acids. The CDR3 reads CASSPEGNTIYF. CDR3 in DNA: TGCGCCAGCAGCCCGGAGGGAAACACCATATATTTT.

The CDR3 loop reads CASSIDSLSYEQYF. CDR3 nucleotides: TGTGCCAGTAGTATCGATAGTCTCTCCTACGAGCAGTACTTC. The V gene is TRBV19, the J gene TRBJ2-7; no reliable D call. Germline-derived CDR1 and CDR2 are LNHDA and SQIVND (reference sequence). The CDR3 covers 14 residues. V gave up 3 bases and J gave up 0 bases, with 9 bases separating them.

The chain employs TRBV19 and TRBJ2-1; possibly TRBD2 for D (7 bases). V shed 4 bases and J shed 7 bases, with 11 bases lying between them. The germline CDR1 and CDR2 sequences are LNHDA and SQIVND (reference sequence). The CDR3 sequence is 13 residues long. CDR3 sequence: CASSSRGANEQFF. CDR3 nucleotides: TGTGCCAGTAGTAGCCGGGGGGCTAATGAGCAGTTCTTC.

This clonotype was counted at least ten times. The chain joins TRBV7-2 to TRBJ1-1; a possible D gene is TRBD1 (5 bases). CDR1 and CDR2 (germline): SGHTA, FQGNSA. CDR3 length equals 14 residues. Deletions cut 4 bases from V and 1 base from J, with 10 bases between. Here the CDR3 reads CASSWSGQNTEAFF. The CDR3 bases are TGTGCCAGCAGCTGGTCAGGGCAGAACACTGAAGCTTTCTTT. The full variable domain, with the rest looked up from reference TRBV7-2 and TRBJ1-1, is GAGVSQSPSNKVTEKGKDVELRCDPISGHTALYWYRQSLGQGLEFLIYFQGNSAPDKSGLPSDRFSAERTGGSVSTLTIQRTQQEDSAVYLCASSWSGQNTEAFFGQGTRLTVV.

This clonotype appeared many times. This rearrangement joins TRBV7-3 to TRBJ2-1; 8 bases fit TRBD2. The V segment lost 2 bases and the J segment 2 bases; nucleotides outside the gene matches: 2. This CDR3 is 15 amino acids long. CDR1 and CDR2 (germline): SGHTA, FQGTGA. The CDR3 region is CASSLGTRPYNEQFF. The CDR3, as DNA: TGTGCCAGCAGCTTAGGGACTAGGCCCTACAATGAGCAGTTCTTC.

Ten or more counts support this clonotype. The chain combines TRBV7-8 with TRBJ1-2; D not certain. V was trimmed by 5 bases and J by 4 bases, leaving 17 bases between them. Germline-derived CDR1 and CDR2 are SGHVS and FQNEAQ. The CDR3 length is 15 residues. CDR3 bases: TGTGCCAGCAGCCCAGTGGGCAGATCATCCTATGGCTACACCTTC. Its translation: CASSPVGRSSYGYTF.

This clonotype was found a few times. The chain links TRBV29-1 to TRBJ2-2, with 7 bases lining up with TRBD1. Trimming at V came to 5 bases and at J to 4 bases, leaving 10 bases not matched to a gene. CDR3 length: 15 residues. Germline lookup yields CDR1 SQVTM and CDR2 ANQGSEA. The CDR3: CSVNRDSSPTGELFF. CDR3 DNA: TGCAGCGTTAACCGGGACAGCTCTCCCACCGGGGAGCTGTTTTTT.

Only a few counts were recorded for this clonotype. The chain employs TRBV7-9 and TRBJ2-7; the D gene is possibly TRBD1 (6 bases). CDR1 is SEHNR, CDR2 FQNEAQ, per germline (reference sequence). The CDR3 runs to 14 residues. The V end lost 4 bases, the J end lost 3 bases, and 13 bases lay between the germline ends. The CDR3 sequence is CASSSPDRIYEQYF. The CDR3, as DNA: TGTGCCAGCAGCTCCCCCGACAGGATCTACGAGCAGTACTTC.

This rearrangement joins TRBV7-6 to TRBJ1-1; maybe TRBD1 (5 bases). Germline lookup yields CDR1 SGHVS and CDR2 FNYEAQ. The CDR3 is 16 amino acids. Trimming removed 4 bases from V and 0 bases from J, with 15 bases in between. The DNA for the CDR3 is TGTGCCAGCAGCTCCCCGGCAGGGCGCATGAACACTGAAGCTTTCTTT. Residues: CASSSPAGRMNTEAFF.

This clonotype showed up many times. The chain carries TRBV2 and TRBJ2-1, with 7 bases identical to TRBD1. Germline values: CDR1 SNHLY, CDR2 FYNNEI. This CDR3 has 15 amino acids. The J segment lost 4 bases and the V segment lost 3 bases, leaving 6 bases of the junction unmatched. The DNA for the CDR3 is TGTGCCAGCAGTGATGTCAGGGGGTTTTACAATGAGCAGTTCTTC. Protein product: CASSDVRGFYNEQFF.

The V and J genes are TRBV2 and TRBJ1-2; no clear D. V lost 4 bases and J lost 5, with 8 bases in between. Germline-derived CDR1 and CDR2 are SNHLY and FYNNEI. The CDR3 totals 12 residues. CDR3 sequence (DNA): TGTGCCAGCAGTGGTTCGGAATATGGCTACACCTTC. It specifies CASSGSEYGYTF. Combining the CDR3 with reference TRBV2 and TRBJ1-2 gives the whole variable domain EPEVTQTPSHQVTQMGQEVILRCVPISNHLYFYWYRQILGQKVEFLVSFYNNEISEKSEIFDDQFSVERPDGSNFTLKIRSTKLEDSAMYFCASSGSEYGYTFGSGTRLTVV.

J is TRBJ2-7 and V is TRBV6-6; 9 positions agree with TRBD1. The J segment lost 3 bases and the V segment lost 0 bases, leaving 6 bases of the junction unmatched. This CDR3 has 16 amino acids. Germline CDR1 reads MNHNY; CDR2 reads SVGAGI (reference sequence). CDR3 bases: TGTGCCAGCAGTTACTCGAAGGACAGGGGTAACTACGAGCAGTACTTC. It codes for CASSYSKDRGNYEQYF.

V and J are TRBV29-1 and TRBJ2-2, with a weak D call TRBD2 (5 bases). CDR1 and CDR2 from the germline V gene are SQVTM and ANQGSEA. V was clipped by 3 bases and J by 3 bases, with 14 bases between them. CDR3 length equals 15 residues. The CDR3, as DNA: TGCAGCGTTGACCTCGGGGTTGACGACACCGGGGAGCTGTTTTTT. This gives the protein CSVDLGVDDTGELFF.

J is TRBJ1-6 and V is TRBV6-1; D call uncertain. The CDR3 runs 15 residues. Germline CDR1 is MNHNS and CDR2 is SASEGT. V dropped 8 bases and J dropped 3 bases, with 14 bases sitting between them. The CDR3 DNA reads as TGTGCCAGCCACCCTAAACAGAACTATAATTCACCCCTCCACTTT. This encodes CASHPKQNYNSPLHF.

In its sample, this clonotype was seen many times. The chain combines TRBV19 with TRBJ1-6, with D perhaps matching TRBD1 (6 bases). The germline V gene encodes CDR1 LNHDA and CDR2 SQIVND (reference sequence). The V end was cut by 6 bases, the J end by 4 bases, with 10 bases between. CDR3 length equals 14 residues. The chain's CDR3 is CASSQGPYNSPLHF. Here the CDR3 DNA reads TGTGCCAGTAGCCAGGGGCCGTATAATTCACCCCTCCACTTT.

J is TRBJ1-5 and V is TRBV15, with D unresolved. The CDR3 has 15 residues. Trimming removed 0 bases from V and 0 bases from J, with 6 bases in between. Germline CDR1 LNHNV, CDR2 YYDKDF (reference sequence). CDR3 coding DNA: TGTGCCACCAGCAGAGACACGGCTAGCAATCAGCCCCAGCATTTT. Translating it yields CATSRDTASNQPQHF.